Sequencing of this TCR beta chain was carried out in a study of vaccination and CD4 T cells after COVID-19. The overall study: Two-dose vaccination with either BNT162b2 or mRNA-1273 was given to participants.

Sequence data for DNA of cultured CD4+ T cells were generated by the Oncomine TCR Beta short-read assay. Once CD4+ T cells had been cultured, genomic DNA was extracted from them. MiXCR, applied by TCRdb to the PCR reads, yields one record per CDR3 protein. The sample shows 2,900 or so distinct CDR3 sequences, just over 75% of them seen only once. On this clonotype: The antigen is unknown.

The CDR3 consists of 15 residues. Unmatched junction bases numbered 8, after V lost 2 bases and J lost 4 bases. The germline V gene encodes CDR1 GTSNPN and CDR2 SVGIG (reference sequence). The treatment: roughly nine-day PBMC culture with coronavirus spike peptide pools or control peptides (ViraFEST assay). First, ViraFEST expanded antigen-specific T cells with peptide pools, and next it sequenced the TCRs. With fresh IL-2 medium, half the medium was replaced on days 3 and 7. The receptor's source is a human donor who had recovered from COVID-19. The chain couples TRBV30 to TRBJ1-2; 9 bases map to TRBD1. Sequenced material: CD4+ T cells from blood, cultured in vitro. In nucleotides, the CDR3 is TGTGCCTGGAGTCTCCGGGACAGGGCCACCTATGGCTACACCTTC. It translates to CAWSLRDRATYGYTF. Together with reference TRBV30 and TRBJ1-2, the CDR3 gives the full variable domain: SQTIHQWPATLVQPVGSPLSLECTVEGTSNPNLYWYRQAAGRGLQLLFYSVGIGQISSEVPQNLSASRPQDRQFILSSKKLLLSDSGFYLCAWSLRDRATYGYTFGSGTRLTVV.